This T cell receptor beta chain stems from a study of blood T cells in healthy people across ages. Study-wide points: Roughly linear declines in TCR beta diversity per million T cells occurred with age. Naive and antigen-experienced cells could not be conclusively compared, given unsorted PBMCs.

Through a sample-barcoded 5' primer and a J-beta primer mix, a second PCR was run for roughly 6 to 11 cycles. TCRdb reprocessed the 5' RACE reads with MiXCR, giving one entry per CDR3 protein. The table records 730,000 or so distinct CDR3 sequences, around two fifths of them present only once. The J segment lost 3 bases and the V segment lost 6 bases, leaving 6 bases of the junction unmatched. CDR1 and CDR2 (germline): MNHEY, SVGEGT. This CDR3 spans 16 amino acids. A remark on this clonotype: Its antigen is unidentified.

Total RNA extraction produced at least 6 micrograms (per sample) for the study. This rearrangement joins TRBV6-2 or TRBV6-3 to TRBJ2-3; 13 nucleotides line up with TRBD2. Sequenced input: blood. This sequence originates from an elderly man in good health. CDR3 DNA: TGTGCCAGCAGCAAACTAGCGGGGGGGCGAACAGATACGCAGTATTTT. It yields the protein CASSKLAGGRTDTQYF.